A single sample gave rise to the 24 T cell receptor beta chains below, sequenced in a study of T cells in Graves' hyperthyroidism and ophthalmopathy. The CDR3 regions of TCR beta were amplified from RNA transcripts. HTBI primers were the set used in a first-round RT-PCR of the TCR CDR3. MiXCR was run by TCRdb on the multiplex PCR reads, yielding one entry per CDR3 protein. The sample lists some 650,000 distinct CDR3 sequences, 16% occurring once. Specimen: blood. The receptors stem from a woman between 35 and 50 years old with Graves' ophthalmopathy.

Many counts were recorded for this clonotype. The genes are TRBV27 and TRBJ2-1, with no clear D. Trimming stripped 0 bases from V and 5 bases from J, with 14 bases between. Per the germline V gene, CDR1 is MNHEY and CDR2 is SMNVEV (reference sequence). The CDR3 has 16 residues. The chain's CDR3 is CASSLSMRYGDNEQFF. CDR3 sequence (DNA): TGTGCCAGCAGTTTATCGATGAGGTACGGAGACAATGAGCAGTTCTTC.

This clonotype occurred many times. V is TRBV3-1 and J is TRBJ1-3; maybe TRBD1 (6 bases). The CDR3 has 12 amino acids. The V end was cut by 7 bases, the J end by 8 bases, with 12 bases between. Germline values: CDR1 LGHDT, CDR2 YNNKEL (reference sequence). DNA for the CDR3: TGTGCCAGCATGGAGGGGGGAGACACCATATATTTT. The encoded protein is CASMEGGDTIYF.

In this sample, this clonotype turned up many times. The chain combines TRBV19 with TRBJ2-7, with no clear D. The CDR3 consists of 14 residues. Germline values: CDR1 LNHDA, CDR2 SQIVND (reference sequence). V was cut by 4 bases and J by 4 bases, with 14 bases left in between. The CDR3 DNA reads as TGTGCCAGTAGTACGGACCCTTCGGCGTACGAGCAGTACTTC. Translation: CASSTDPSAYEQYF.

This clonotype appeared a few times. The genes are TRBV19 and TRBJ2-1, with 16 bases identical to TRBD2. The germline CDR1 and CDR2 sequences are LNHDA and SQIVND (reference sequence). V was pared by 5 bases and J by 6 bases, with 4 bases of the junction left unmatched. This CDR3 contains 16 residues. The CDR3 sequence is CASSPGTSGRANEQFF. The DNA of the CDR3 is TGTGCCAGTAGTCCCGGGACTAGCGGGAGGGCCAATGAGCAGTTCTTC. The full variable domain, its missing parts supplied by reference TRBV19 and TRBJ2-1, is DGGITQSPKYLFRKEGQNVTLSCEQNLNHDAMYWYRQDPGQGLRLIYYSQIVNDFQKGDIAEGYSVSREKKESFPLTVTSAQKNPTAFYLCASSPGTSGRANEQFFGPGTRLTVL.

In this sample, this clonotype turned up many times. This chain joins TRBV24-1 and TRBJ1-1; D may be TRBD1 (6 bases). CDR3 length: 15 amino acids. Germline V gene lookup returns CDR1 KGHDR and CDR2 SFDVKD. Deletions cut 4 bases from V and 2 bases from J, with 13 bases between. The CDR3 DNA is TGTGCCACCAGTGACCTCAGGGGAGGCAACACTGAAGCTTTCTTT. Translating it yields CATSDLRGGNTEAFF.

The chain carries TRBV5-1 and TRBJ2-2, with D possibly TRBD2 on 5 matching bases. CDR1 and CDR2 (germline): SGHRS, YFSETQ. With 1 base removed from V and 3 bases from J, the gap between germline ends came to 10 bases. This CDR3 comprises 15 residues. CDR3 DNA sequence: TGCGCCAGCAGCTTGATAGCGCTCCACACCGGGGAGCTGTTTTTT. This encodes CASSLIALHTGELFF.

This clonotype was counted between two and nine times. The chain combines TRBV6-5 with TRBJ2-1; D call uncertain. Germline values: CDR1 MNHEY, CDR2 SVGAGI. The CDR3 has 15 amino acids. Trimming removed 0 bases from V and 9 bases from J, with 15 bases in between. The CDR3 sequence: CASSYSINRVGEQFF. The CDR3 DNA is TGTGCCAGCAGTTACTCGATTAATAGAGTCGGTGAGCAGTTCTTC.

The gene calls are TRBV11-1 and TRBJ1-3, with TRBD1 as a possible D gene (5 bases). Germline V lookup: CDR1 SGHAT, CDR2 FQDESV (reference sequence). This CDR3 comprises 13 residues. Between the trimmed V and J ends, which lost 11 bases and 1 base, there was a span of 12 bases. CDR3 nucleotides: TGTGCCGGCCGGGGGGTATCTGGAAACACCATATATTTT. It yields the protein CAGRGVSGNTIYF.

The J gene is TRBJ2-3, the V gene TRBV15; D tentatively fits TRBD1 or TRBD2 (5 bases each). Trimming removed 3 bases at V and 5 bases at J, with 6 bases between. The CDR3 has 12 amino acids. CDR1 and CDR2 (germline): LNHNV, YYDKDF (reference sequence). The chain's CDR3 is CATSSGGDTQYF. The CDR3, as DNA: TGTGCCACCAGCAGTGGGGGAGATACGCAGTATTTT.

At least ten counts were recorded for this clonotype. This rearrangement joins TRBV20-1 to TRBJ2-3; 15 bases are a match to TRBD2. V shed 0 bases, J shed 6 bases, and the junction held 10 bases outside the gene matches. Germline CDR1 is DFQATT and CDR2 is SNEGSKA (reference sequence). The CDR3 covers 18 residues. The chain's CDR3 is CSARDPGTSGRHLDTQYF. CDR3 bases: TGCAGTGCTAGAGACCCTGGGACTAGCGGGAGGCATTTGGATACGCAGTATTTT.

The rearrangement links TRBV28 to TRBJ2-5, with 12 bases identical to TRBD1. J was trimmed by 5 bases and V by 1 base; bases with no gene match: 5. This CDR3 contains 16 residues. CDR1 and CDR2 from the germline V gene are MDHEN and SYDVKM. The CDR3 DNA reads TGTGCCAGCAGTTTATCGGGACAGGGGGCGCGGGAGACCCAGTACTTC. This sequence encodes CASSLSGQGARETQYF.

A few counts support this clonotype. V is TRBV19 and J is TRBJ2-7; D possibly corresponds to TRBD1 (5 bases). The CDR3 runs to 16 residues. Germline loops: CDR1 LNHDA, CDR2 SQIVND (reference sequence). V lost 1 base and J 2 bases, leaving 15 bases between the germline ends. The CDR3 DNA follows: TGTGCCAGTAGTATAGTCCTACAGACAGCGACCTACGAGCAGTACTTC. It encodes CASSIVLQTATYEQYF.

J is TRBJ2-7 and V is TRBV25-1; either TRBD1 or TRBD2 may fit D (5 bases each). The CDR3 runs to 14 residues. Trimming shortened V by 4 bases and J by 5 bases, and 15 bases separated the two germline ends. The germline CDR1 and CDR2 sequences are MGHDK and SYGVNS. In DNA form, the CDR3 reads TGTGCCAGCAGTGTCCCGGGGCTGCCGAACGAGCAGTACTTC. Translating gives CASSVPGLPNEQYF.

This clonotype occurred many times. This chain links TRBV28 with TRBJ2-5; no clear D gene. CDR3 length: 14 residues. V dropped 4 bases and J dropped 5 bases, with 14 bases sitting between them. CDR1 and CDR2 from the germline V gene are MDHEN and SYDVKM. CDR3 DNA sequence: TGTGCCAGCAGTTCATCAGGAGTTCGGGAGACCCAGTACTTC. Its translation: CASSSSGVRETQYF.

The chain is built from TRBV3-1 and TRBJ2-7; D is perhaps TRBD1 (6 bases). The length of the CDR3 is 15 residues. The V end lost 0 bases, the J end lost 6 bases, and 15 bases lay between the germline ends. Per germline, CDR1 LGHDT and CDR2 YNNKEL (reference sequence). In nucleotides, the CDR3 is TGTGCCAGCAGCCAAGAGGACTGGGGGCCGGTCGAGCAGTACTTC. Translation: CASSQEDWGPVEQYF.

This chain links TRBV30 with TRBJ2-5, with D unresolved. The CDR3 runs 14 residues. The V gene lost 1 base and the J gene lost 1 base, with 10 bases spanning the gap. The germline gives CDR1 GTSNPN, CDR2 SVGIG (reference sequence). In DNA, the CDR3 is TGTGCCTGGAGTGAAATGTACACCCAAGAGACCCAGTACTTC. It specifies CAWSEMYTQETQYF.

This clonotype was picked up a small number of times. This sequence joins TRBV18 and TRBJ2-5, with 10 nucleotides matching TRBD2. J lost 5 bases, V lost 2 bases, and 14 bases had no gene match. There are 18 residues in the CDR3. Germline V gene data show CDR1 as KGHSH and CDR2 as LQKENI. DNA for the CDR3: TGTGCCAGCTCACCATCGGGCCCAACTAGCGGGGATCGGGAGACCCAGTACTTC. Its translation is CASSPSGPTSGDRETQYF. The complete variable domain, with remaining parts taken from reference TRBV18 and TRBJ2-5, reads NAGVMQNPRHLVRRRGQEARLRCSPMKGHSHVYWYRQLPEEGLKFMVYLQKENIIDESGMPKERFSAEFPKEGPSILRIQQVVRGDSAAYFCASSPSGPTSGDRETQYFGPGTRLLVL.

There are a few counts of this clonotype. V and J are TRBV7-3 and TRBJ2-3; TRBD2 aligns across 14 bases. V dropped 5 bases and J dropped 6; count of bases not matched to a gene: 4. The germline CDR1 and CDR2 sequences are SGHTA and FQGTGA. CDR3 length equals 15 residues. The CDR3 reads CASSLTSGGGDTQYF. In DNA form, the CDR3 reads TGTGCCAGCAGCCTGACTAGCGGGGGGGGGGATACGCAGTATTTT.

The chain employs TRBV11-2 and TRBJ2-3; 7 nucleotides agree with TRBD2. V lost 2 bases and J lost 4; bases outside the gene matches: 12. In germline, CDR1 is SGHAT, CDR2 FQNNGV. The CDR3 extends over 17 amino acids. CDR3 in amino acids: CASSLSPGLDLPDTQYF. The DNA for the CDR3 is TGTGCCAGCAGCTTAAGTCCAGGACTAGATCTCCCAGATACGCAGTATTTT.

This clonotype showed up just a few times. The chain combines TRBV29-1 with TRBJ2-1, with TRBD2 identical over 8 bases. V gave up 6 bases and J gave up 1 base; unmatched junction bases: 14. CDR3 length: 17 residues. CDR1 and CDR2 (germline): SQVTM, ANQGSEA. The CDR3 region is CSVETGLAGGSYNEQFF. CDR3 sequence (DNA): TGCAGCGTCGAAACGGGGCTGGCGGGGGGATCCTACAATGAGCAGTTCTTC.

This clonotype was detected only a few times. The V call is TRBV20-1, the J call TRBJ1-5; TRBD1 matches 7 bases. Germline CDR1 DFQATT, CDR2 SNEGSKA (reference sequence). The CDR3 length is 14 residues. Unmatched junction bases numbered 5, after V lost 5 bases and J lost 1 base. CDR3 region: CSASPTGSNQPQHF. The CDR3 DNA reads TGCAGTGCTTCCCCGACAGGGAGCAATCAGCCCCAGCATTTT.

Only one count was recorded for this clonotype. This sequence may be a read error, since a much larger clone differs from it by one base. V is TRBV5-1 and J is TRBJ2-2, with D possibly being TRBD1 or TRBD2 (5 bases each). CDR3 length equals 12 residues. Germline V gives CDR1 SGHRS, CDR2 YFSETQ. The CDR3: CASSLGDGEPFF. As DNA, the CDR3 is TGCGCCAGCAGCTTGGGGGACGGGGAGCCGTTTTTT.

This clonotype occurred many times. The chain employs TRBV6-4 and TRBJ2-2, with 9 bases identical to TRBD1. Germline V gene data show CDR1 as MRHNA and CDR2 as SNTAGT. J lost 5 bases, V lost 5 bases, and 9 bases had no gene match. The CDR3 is made up of 16 amino acids. The CDR3 loop reads CASSPNRGQGTGELFF. The CDR3 DNA sequence: TGTGCCAGCAGTCCTAATCGGGGACAGGGAACCGGGGAGCTGTTTTTT.

A few counts support this clonotype. The CDR3 protein is CSATGFVTEAFF. Written as DNA, the CDR3 is TGCAGCGCTACAGGGTTCGTCACTGAAGCTTTCTTT. V usage is TRBV29-1 and J usage is TRBJ1-1; D perhaps matches TRBD1 (6 bases). The germline V gene has CDR1 SQVTM and CDR2 ANQGSEA. Trimming took off 7 bases at V and 4 bases at J, with 13 bases between the two ends. The CDR3 is 12 residues long.